This record looks at one T cell receptor (beta chain) sequence and its context. This CDR3 is built from 14 residues. The V and J ends lost 1 base and 5 bases respectively, with 11 bases between them. CDR1 and CDR2 (germline): WNHNN, SYGVQD (reference sequence). The assay was immunoSEQ multiplex PCR, and TCRdb's table has in-frame clones only and misses some. The sample lists around 160,000 clones, approximately 88% occurring once. This specimen comes from a study of blood T cell repertoires in COVID-19. Source material: PBMCs or T cells enriched from blood (not recorded which). J is TRBJ1-1 and V is TRBV10-1, with D possibly being TRBD1 (5 bases). The sequence was collected from a woman aged 55-69 years who had recovered from COVID-19. The CDR3 loop is CASSELPGGTEAFF. For the CDR3, the DNA is TGCGCCAGCAGTGAGTTGCCGGGGGGAACTGAAGCTTTCTTT.